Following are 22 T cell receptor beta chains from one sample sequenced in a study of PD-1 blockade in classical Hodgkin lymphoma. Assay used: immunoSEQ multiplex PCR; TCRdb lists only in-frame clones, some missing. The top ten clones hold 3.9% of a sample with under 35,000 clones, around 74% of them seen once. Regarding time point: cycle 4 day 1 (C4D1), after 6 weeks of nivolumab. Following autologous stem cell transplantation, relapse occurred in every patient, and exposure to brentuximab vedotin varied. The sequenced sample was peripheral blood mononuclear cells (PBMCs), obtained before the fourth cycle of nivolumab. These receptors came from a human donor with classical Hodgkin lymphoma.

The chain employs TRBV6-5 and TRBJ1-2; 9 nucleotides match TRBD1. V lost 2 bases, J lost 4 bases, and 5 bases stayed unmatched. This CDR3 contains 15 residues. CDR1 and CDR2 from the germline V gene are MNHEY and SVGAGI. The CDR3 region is CASSYGGTGIYGYTF. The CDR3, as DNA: TGTGCCAGCAGTTACGGGGGGACAGGGATCTATGGCTACACCTTC.

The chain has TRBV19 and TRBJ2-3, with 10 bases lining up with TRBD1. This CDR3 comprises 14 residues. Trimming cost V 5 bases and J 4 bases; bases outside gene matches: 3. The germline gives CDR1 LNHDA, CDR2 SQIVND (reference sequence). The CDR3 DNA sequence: TGTGCCAGTAGTCCGGGACAGGGGTCAGATACGCAGTATTTT. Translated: CASSPGQGSDTQYF.

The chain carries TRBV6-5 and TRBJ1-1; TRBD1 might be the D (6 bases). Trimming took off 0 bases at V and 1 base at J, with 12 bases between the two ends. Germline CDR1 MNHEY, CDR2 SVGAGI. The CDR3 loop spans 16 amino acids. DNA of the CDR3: TGTGCCAGCAGTTACTCGATTGTGGGACAGAACACTGAAGCTTTCTTT. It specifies CASSYSIVGQNTEAFF.

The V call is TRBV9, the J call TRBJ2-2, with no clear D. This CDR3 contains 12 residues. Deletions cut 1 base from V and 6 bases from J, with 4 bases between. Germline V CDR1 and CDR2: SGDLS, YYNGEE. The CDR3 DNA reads TGTGCCAGCAGCGTATATTCCGGGGAGCTGTTTTTT. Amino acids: CASSVYSGELFF.

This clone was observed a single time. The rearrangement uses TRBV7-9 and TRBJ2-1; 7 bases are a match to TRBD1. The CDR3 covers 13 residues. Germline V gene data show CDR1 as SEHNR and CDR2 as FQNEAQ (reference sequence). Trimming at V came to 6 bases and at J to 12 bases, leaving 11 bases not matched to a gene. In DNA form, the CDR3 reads TGTGCCAGCAGTTTTTCACAGGGGTTGGGGCAGTTCTTC. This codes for CASSFSQGLGQFF.

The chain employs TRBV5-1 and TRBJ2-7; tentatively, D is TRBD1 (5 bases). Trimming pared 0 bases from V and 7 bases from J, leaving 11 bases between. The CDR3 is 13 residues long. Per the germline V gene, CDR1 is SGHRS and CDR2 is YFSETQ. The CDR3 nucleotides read TGCGCCAGCAGCTTGGACAGGTCTGGAGAGCAGTACTTC. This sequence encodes CASSLDRSGEQYF.

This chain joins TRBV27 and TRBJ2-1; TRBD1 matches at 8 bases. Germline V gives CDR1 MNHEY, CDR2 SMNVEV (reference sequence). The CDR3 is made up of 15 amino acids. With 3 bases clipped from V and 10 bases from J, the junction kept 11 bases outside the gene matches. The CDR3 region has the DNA TGTGCCAGCAGTTTTGATCGGGACAGGTTATACGAGCAGTTCTTC. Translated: CASSFDRDRLYEQFF.

The CDR3 bases are TGTGCCAGTAGTATAGATCGGGGACAGTCCGATTATAGCAATCAGCCCCAGCATTTT. Translating it yields CASSIDRGQSDYSNQPQHF. V usage is TRBV19 and J usage is TRBJ1-5, with 7 bases that match TRBD1. From germline, CDR1 is LNHDA and CDR2 SQIVND (reference sequence). The ends lost 0 bases at V and 0 bases at J; junction bases unmatched: 11. The CDR3 covers 19 residues.

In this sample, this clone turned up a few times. The CDR3 loop reads CASRRGDRSDTEAFF. The CDR3 region has the DNA TGTGCCAGCAGAAGAGGGGACAGGTCAGACACTGAAGCTTTCTTT. The J gene is TRBJ1-1, the V gene TRBV9; 8 bases align to TRBD1. J was trimmed by 3 bases and V by 5 bases; bases with no gene match: 9. This CDR3 spans 15 amino acids. CDR1 and CDR2 from the germline V gene are SGDLS and YYNGEE. Based on the CDR3 plus reference TRBV9 and TRBJ1-1, the full variable domain is DSGVTQTPKHLITATGQRVTLRCSPRSGDLSVYWYQQSLDQGLQFLIQYYNGEERAKGNILERFSAQQFPDLHSELNLSSLELGDSALYFCASRRGDRSDTEAFFGQGTRLTVV.

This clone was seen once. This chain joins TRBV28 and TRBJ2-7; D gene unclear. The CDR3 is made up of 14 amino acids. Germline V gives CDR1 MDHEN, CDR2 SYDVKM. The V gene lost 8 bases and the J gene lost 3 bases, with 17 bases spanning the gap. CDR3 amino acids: CASLTHRLGYEQYF. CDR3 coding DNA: TGTGCCAGCCTTACCCACCGCCTGGGCTACGAGCAGTACTTC.

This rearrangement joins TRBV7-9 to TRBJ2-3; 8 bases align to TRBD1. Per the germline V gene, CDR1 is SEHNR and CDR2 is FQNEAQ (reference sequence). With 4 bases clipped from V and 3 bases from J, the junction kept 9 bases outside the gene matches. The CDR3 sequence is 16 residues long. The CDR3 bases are TGTGCCAGCAGCTCCACAGGGGGAAGAGGAACAGATACGCAGTATTTT. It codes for CASSSTGGRGTDTQYF.

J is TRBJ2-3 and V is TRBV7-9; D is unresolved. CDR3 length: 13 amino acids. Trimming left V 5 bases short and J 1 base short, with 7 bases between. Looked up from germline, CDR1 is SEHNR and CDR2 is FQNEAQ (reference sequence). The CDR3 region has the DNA TGTGCCAGCAGCCCTCAGGGCACAGATACGCAGTATTTT. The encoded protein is CASSPQGTDTQYF.

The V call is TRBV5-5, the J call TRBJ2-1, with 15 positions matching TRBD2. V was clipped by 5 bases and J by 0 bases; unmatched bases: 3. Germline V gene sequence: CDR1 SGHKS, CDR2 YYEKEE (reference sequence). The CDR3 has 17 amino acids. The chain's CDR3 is CASRGTSGGSSYNEQFF. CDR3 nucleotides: TGTGCCAGCAGAGGGACTAGCGGGGGGAGCTCCTACAATGAGCAGTTCTTC.

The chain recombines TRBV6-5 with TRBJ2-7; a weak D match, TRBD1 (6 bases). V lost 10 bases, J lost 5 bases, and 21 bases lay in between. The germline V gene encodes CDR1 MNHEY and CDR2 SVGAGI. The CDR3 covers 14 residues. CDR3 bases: TGTGCCACAAGAACGGGACACGGTTTCAACGAGCAGTACTTC. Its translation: CATRTGHGFNEQYF.

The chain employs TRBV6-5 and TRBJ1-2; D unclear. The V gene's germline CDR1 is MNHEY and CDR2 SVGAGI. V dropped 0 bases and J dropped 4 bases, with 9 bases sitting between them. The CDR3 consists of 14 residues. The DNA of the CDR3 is TGTGCCAGCAGTTACTCCCCGCTACTCTATGGCTACACCTTC. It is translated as CASSYSPLLYGYTF.

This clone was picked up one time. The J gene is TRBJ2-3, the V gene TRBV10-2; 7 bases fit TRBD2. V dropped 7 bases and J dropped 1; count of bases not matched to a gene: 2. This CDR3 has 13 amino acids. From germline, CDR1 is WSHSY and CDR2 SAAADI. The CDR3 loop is CASILAGTDTQYF. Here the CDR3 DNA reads TGCGCCAGCATTCTAGCGGGCACAGATACGCAGTATTTT.

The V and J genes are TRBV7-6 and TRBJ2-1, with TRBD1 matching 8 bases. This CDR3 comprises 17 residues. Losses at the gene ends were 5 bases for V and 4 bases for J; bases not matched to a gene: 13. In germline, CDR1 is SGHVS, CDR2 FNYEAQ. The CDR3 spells CASSVPSRQGSYNEQFF. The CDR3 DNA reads TGTGCCAGCAGCGTACCCTCTCGACAGGGGAGTTACAATGAGCAGTTCTTC.

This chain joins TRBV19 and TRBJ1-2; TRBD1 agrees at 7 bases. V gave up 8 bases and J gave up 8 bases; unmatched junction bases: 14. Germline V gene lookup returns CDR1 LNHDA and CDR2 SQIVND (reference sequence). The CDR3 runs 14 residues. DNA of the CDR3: TGTGCCAGTTCAATCCTCTCTCGACAGGGCGGCTACACCTTC. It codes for CASSILSRQGGYTF.

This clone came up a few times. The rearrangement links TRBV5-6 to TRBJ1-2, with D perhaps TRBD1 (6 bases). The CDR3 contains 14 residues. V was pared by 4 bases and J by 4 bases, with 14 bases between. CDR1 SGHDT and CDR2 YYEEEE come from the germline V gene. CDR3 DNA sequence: TGTGCCAGCAGCCCTTCAGGACAGACCTATGGCTACACCTTC. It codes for CASSPSGQTYGYTF.

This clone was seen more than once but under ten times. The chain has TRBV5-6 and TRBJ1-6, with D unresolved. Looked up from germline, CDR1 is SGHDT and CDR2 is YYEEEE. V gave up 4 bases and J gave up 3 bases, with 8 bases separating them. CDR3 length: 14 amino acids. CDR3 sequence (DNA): TGTGCCAGCAGCCCTAAGGGCTATAATTCACCCCTCCACTTT. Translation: CASSPKGYNSPLHF.

CDR3 in DNA: TGTGCCAGCAGCTACCCTTTCGAGGCAGGCGCCTCCAAAGCTTTCTTT. The encoded protein is CASSYPFEAGASKAFF. The chain carries TRBV7-9 and TRBJ1-1; D not resolved. The germline gives CDR1 SEHNR, CDR2 FQNEAQ (reference sequence). The CDR3 sequence is 16 residues long. V was shortened by 4 bases and J by 9 bases, with 24 bases between the two germline ends.

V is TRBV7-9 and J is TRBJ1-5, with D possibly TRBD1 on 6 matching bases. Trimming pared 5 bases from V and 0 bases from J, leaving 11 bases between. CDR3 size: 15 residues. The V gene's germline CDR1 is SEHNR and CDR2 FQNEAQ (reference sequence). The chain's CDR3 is CASSPGAFSNQPQHF. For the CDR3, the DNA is TGTGCCAGCAGCCCGGGGGCTTTTAGCAATCAGCCCCAGCATTTT. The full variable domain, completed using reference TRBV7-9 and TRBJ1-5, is DTGVSQNPRHKITKRGQNVTFRCDPISEHNRLYWYRQTLGQGPEFLTYFQNEAQLEKSRLLSDRFSAERPKGSFSTLEIQRTEQGDSAMYLCASSPGAFSNQPQHFGDGTRLSIL.